This T cell receptor beta chain stems from a study of T-cell memory formation after mild COVID-19. Regarding the study as a whole: Whether day 37 second-wave clones are SARS-CoV-2-specific was not confirmed.

TCRdb re-analysed the 5' RACE reads in MiXCR, keeping a single row per CDR3 protein. This table holds 100,000 or so distinct CDR3 sequences, over 8.5% found once. A word on this clonotype: Its antigen is unknown.

The CDR3 is 14 amino acids. Germline V gene sequence: CDR1 DFQATT, CDR2 SNEGSKA (reference sequence). V lost 7 bases and J lost 4; bases outside the gene matches: 4. The chain is built from TRBV20-1 and TRBJ2-3; 14 bases align to TRBD2. The sequenced sample consisted of PBMCs or a T cell subset sorted from them (not recorded which). This receptor was taken from a man between 18 and 29 years old who had mild COVID-19 (a few samples of this study predate the infection). Cell type and time point are not known. The CDR3 DNA reads TGCAGTGTGACTAGCGGGGGGGTTTCAGATACGCAGTATTTT. This codes for CSVTSGGVSDTQYF.